The source of this T cell receptor beta chain is a study of tumour-infiltrating T cells in Burkitt lymphoma (TCRdb year 2020). In the study overall: The Burkitt lymphoma cohort comprised some 80 patients and spanned all epidemiological subtypes of the disease. TCR repertoire data were correlated with clinical outcome; productive clonality predicted overall and progression-free survival, independent of established prognosticators including age at diagnosis.

Including the terminal cysteine and phenylalanine, the CDR3 comprises 15 residues. Left in the record is the CDR3 DNA by itself, 45 bases read in frame from the first base. Trimming removed 7 bases from V and 8 bases from J; the gene matches leave 12 bases unexplained. CDR1 and CDR2 (SGHVS, FNYEAQ) derive from the germline V gene. Paper-wide results and their limitations: Numerous Burkitt lymphoma patients were found to share several public clonotypes, a finding suggesting shared tumour neoantigen selection that is absent from diffuse large B-cell lymphoma.

The library came from the immunoSEQ multiplex PCR assay. The clones in this table, taken by TCRdb from immuneACCESS, are in-frame only. Not every clone is retained; where verified, under half of the shortfall comes from an unresolved V gene, and the cause of the rest is unknown. A total of tens of thousands of clones appear in this sample, around 30% of them only once. The ten largest clones capture under 3.5% of the sample. Note on this clone: Which antigen it targets is not known. Nothing much larger sits one base from this clone, and base qualities are not available.

In this chain, TRBV7-6 is recombined with TRBJ2-1; the central 9 bases match TRBD1. This sequence was found in a human donor with Burkitt lymphoma. Source material: tumor tissue. The CDR3 is CASTRWGQGGDEQFF. The DNA reads as follows: TGTGCCAGCACCCGGTGGGGACAGGGAGGGGATGAGCAGTTCTTC. With all but the CDR3 taken from the reference TRBV7-6 and TRBJ2-1 genes, the full variable domain is: GAGVSQSPRYKVTKRGQDVALRCDPISGHVSLYWYRQALGQGPEFLTYFNYEAQQDKSGLPNDRFSAERPEGSISTLTIQRTEQRDSAMYRCASTRWGQGGDEQFFGPGTRLTVL.